This T cell receptor (beta chain) emerged from a study of blood T cells in healthy people across ages (dated by TCRdb to about 2015). At the level of the whole study: Template switching captured roughly one uniquely barcoded TCR beta cDNA molecule per two T cells in model experiments. To avoid experimental bias, donors of different ages were randomly spread across the sequencing lanes. The donors were divided into four age groups: young (average approximately 17 years), middle-aged (approximately 39), aged (approximately 62) and long-lived (approximately 74). The study measured age-related changes in TCR beta repertoire diversity using deep sequencing normalized with unique cDNA molecular identifiers. Two additional independent replicas of 1 million unique cDNA reads from the same blood draw were analyzed for two donors (one aged 18 to 30 and one aged 80 or older).

Remarks on this clonotype: Its antigen remains undetermined. Nothing much larger sits one base from this clone, and base qualities are not available.

The donors were 40 or so Caucasian individuals from Russia, aged 6 to 90 years, who were systemically healthy. Approximately 9.3 milliliters of peripheral blood were drawn from each donor into EDTA-treated Vacutainer tubes. Ficoll-Paque density-gradient centrifugation was used to isolate PBMCs, with at least 7 million per sample. Trizol reagent was used to extract total RNA from the PBMCs, yielding at least 6 micrograms per sample. Naive CD45RAhigh/CD27high T cell percentages were measured by flow cytometry on a PBMC aliquot from every donor. The library was built by means of 5' RACE. Data came from an Illumina HiSeq 2500. A second 7 to 11 cycle PCR used a sample-barcoded 5' primer and a J-beta primer mix. Each TCR beta cDNA molecule received a unique molecular identifier from a template-switch 5' adaptor carrying 12 random nucleotides. Each sample yielded at least 2.5 million CDR3-containing paired-end reads. The Mint cDNA synthesis kit, primed by a TRBC-specific oligonucleotide, was used to synthesize first-strand cDNA from all RNA. Following uracil-DNA glycosylase treatment, all cDNA underwent a first 18-cycle PCR with the universal primers M1SS and BC2_uni_R. The paper's data handling went like this. Normalization of each sample was performed by random selection of 1 million high-quality reads, each carrying a distinct molecular identifier. Reads with shared molecular identifiers were discarded instead of being binned into consensus sequences. MiTCR, set to a Q25 quality threshold and the strictest error-elimination algorithm, was used for CDR3 identification, clonotype clustering and error correction. A nonparametric unseen species model using Euler transformation provided a lower-bound estimate of total TCR beta diversity. TCRdb reprocessing: public reads trimmed at Q25 with fastp, clones called with MiXCR, in-frame beta chains kept. One record per CDR3 amino acid sequence lists the most common genes and DNA. The V and J calls shown here were made by TCRdb, not taken from the authors' results. The sample table contains more than 700,000 distinct CDR3 sequences; only one count was recorded for roughly 50% of them. The ten largest clones represent roughly 40% of the sample.

CDR1 and CDR2 are read off the germline V gene as MDHEN and SYDVKM. Measured from the cysteine to the phenylalanine, the CDR3 is 12 residues long. This entry keeps only the CDR3 DNA: 36 bases, framed from base 1. V sheds 8 bases and J sheds 10 bases, leaving 18 bases between their ends. The research as a whole found: As age increased, observed TCR beta diversity per million T cells dropped in a roughly linear way, and a significant reduction was already evident by age approximately 40. Because donor CMV infection status was unknown, age-related changes in expanded clonotypes were potentially confounded. Estimates of total diversity based on one million sequenced T cells were regarded as lower bounds and as underestimates. Observed TCR beta diversity correlated strongly with the percentage of naive T cells measured by flow cytometry. Because profiling used bulk unsorted PBMCs, naive and antigen-experienced compartments could not be compared conclusively. Compared with the aged group, the long-lived group had more naive CD4+ T cells, fewer expanded clones and increased TCR diversity, a pattern suggesting age selection.

The TCR sequence derives from a man older than 75 in good health. The rearrangement combines TRBV28 with TRBJ2-7; the D gene is perhaps TRBD1, on 5 matching bases. Sequenced: blood. DNA sequence: TGTGCCAGCCTAGGTCTGCTTGGGGCCCAGTACTTC. Its translation is CASLGLLGAQYF.